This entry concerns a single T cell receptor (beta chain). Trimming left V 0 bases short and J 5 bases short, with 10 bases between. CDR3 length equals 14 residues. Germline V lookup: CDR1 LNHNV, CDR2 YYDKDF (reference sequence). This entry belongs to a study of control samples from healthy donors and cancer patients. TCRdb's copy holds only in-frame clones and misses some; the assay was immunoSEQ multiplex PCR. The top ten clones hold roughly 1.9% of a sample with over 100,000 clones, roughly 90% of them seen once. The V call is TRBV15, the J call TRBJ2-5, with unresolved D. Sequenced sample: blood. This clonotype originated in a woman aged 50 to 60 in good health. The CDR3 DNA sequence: TGTGCCACCAGCAGAGATATGGCCCAGGAGACCCAGTACTTC. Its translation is CATSRDMAQETQYF.